The 15 T cell receptor beta chains given below trace back to one sample, sequenced in a study of OX40 agonist ivuxolimab in advanced cancers. Repertoires were generated with immunoSEQ multiplex PCR, while TCRdb's copy carries only in-frame clones and drops some. The sample has under 50,000 clones; about 90% are singletons. The sample here was CD4+ or CD8+ T cells sorted from blood, taken in a trial of the OX40 agonist ivuxolimab. These receptors all stem from an adult with an advanced solid tumor such as melanoma, head and neck, liver or kidney cancer.

V and J are TRBV6-6 and TRBJ2-3; no firm D call. The germline gives CDR1 MNHNY, CDR2 SVGAGI (reference sequence). Trimming removed 5 bases from V and 5 bases from J, with 8 bases in between. The CDR3 covers 12 residues. The chain's CDR3 is CASSIPGDTQYF. The CDR3 nucleotides are TGTGCCAGCAGTATCCCGGGAGATACGCAGTATTTT.

The V and J genes are TRBV29-1 and TRBJ1-3, with TRBD1 matching over 9 bases. V gave up 4 bases and J gave up 2 bases; unmatched junction bases: 0. This CDR3 has 13 amino acids. Germline V gives CDR1 SQVTM, CDR2 ANQGSEA. The CDR3 DNA sequence: TGCAGCGTTGGGGACAGGGCTGGAAACACCATATATTTT. Protein: CSVGDRAGNTIYF.

This clone has a single count. The chain couples TRBV2 to TRBJ1-5; tentatively, D is TRBD1 (6 bases). The CDR3 sequence is 21 residues long. The germline V gene encodes CDR1 SNHLY and CDR2 FYNNEI. V lost 7 bases to trimming and J lost 0 bases, with 31 bases between them. This CDR3 reads CASTERRDRSPIFYSNQPQHF. DNA of the CDR3: TGTGCCAGCACCGAGAGAAGAGACAGGTCGCCGATCTTTTATAGCAATCAGCCCCAGCATTTT.

The genes are TRBV21-1 and TRBJ2-5; TRBD2 is taken as the D call from the table, unchecked against the DNA. TRBV21-1 is listed as a pseudogene. CDR3 size: 15 residues. The CDR3 nucleotides are TGTGCCAGCAGCGAAGAGAGGTGGCCGGGAGAGACCCAGTACTTC. Translation gives CASSEERWPGETQYF.

The rearrangement uses TRBV7-2 and TRBJ1-1; TRBD1 is a possible D gene (5 bases). Trimming shortened V by 5 bases and J by 7 bases, and 17 bases separated the two germline ends. This CDR3 has 14 amino acids. Per the germline V gene, CDR1 is SGHTA and CDR2 is FQGNSA. The CDR3 sequence: CASSPSFGGNEAFF. The CDR3 DNA reads as TGTGCCAGCAGCCCTTCATTCGGGGGAAATGAAGCTTTCTTT.

In the case of this clone: Other nucleotide sequences in the sample specify the same CDR3. The chain carries TRBV5-1 and TRBJ2-5, with TRBD1 matching 8 bases. CDR3 length: 15 amino acids. V gave up 0 bases and J gave up 5 bases; unmatched junction bases: 6. Germline lookup yields CDR1 SGHRS and CDR2 YFSETQ. DNA of the CDR3: TGCGCCAGCAGCTTGGCCCAGGGGGCGCGGGAGACCCAGTACTTC. Translation gives CASSLAQGARETQYF.

The CDR3 here is CAWSVPGNQPQHF. Written as DNA, the CDR3 is TGTGCCTGGAGTGTACCGGGGAATCAGCCCCAGCATTTT. This rearrangement joins TRBV30 to TRBJ1-5; D not certain. This CDR3 region has 13 residues. Deletions cut 0 bases from V and 4 bases from J, with 7 bases between. Germline CDR1 reads GTSNPN; CDR2 reads SVGIG (reference sequence).

The V and J genes are TRBV6-1 and TRBJ1-3, with TRBD1 identical over 9 bases. With V trimmed by 3 bases and J by 3 bases, 3 bases remained unmatched. This CDR3 contains 15 residues. The germline V gene has CDR1 MNHNS and CDR2 SASEGT. CDR3 nucleotide sequence: TGTGCCAGCAGTGAGAGGACAGGGGTTGGAAACACCATATATTTT. Protein sequence: CASSERTGVGNTIYF.

V gene TRBV28 combines with J gene TRBJ1-2; maybe TRBD1 (5 bases). V gave up 5 bases and J gave up 4 bases, with 14 bases separating them. CDR1 and CDR2 from the germline V gene are MDHEN and SYDVKM. There are 14 residues in the CDR3. CDR3 DNA: TGTGCCAGCAGTGTTGGAGGGGAGCTCTATGGCTACACCTTC. Residues: CASSVGGELYGYTF.

This rearrangement joins TRBV19 to TRBJ2-2; no reliable D call. V dropped 2 bases and J dropped 8 bases, with 6 bases sitting between them. Germline-derived CDR1 and CDR2 are LNHDA and SQIVND (reference sequence). The CDR3 is 12 residues long. In nucleotides, the CDR3 is TGTGCCAGTAGTATATTAGGGGGGGAGCTGTTTTTT. Translated, it gives CASSILGGELFF.

V gene TRBV28 combines with J gene TRBJ2-7; 8 nucleotides agree with TRBD2. The CDR3 is 16 residues long. In germline, CDR1 is MDHEN, CDR2 SYDVKM. Germline trimming cut 4 bases from V and 3 bases from J; bases unmatched to any gene: 11. CDR3 nucleotides: TGTGCCAGCAGTTCGTCTAGCGGGCGCTACCTCTACGAGCAGTACTTC. It encodes CASSSSSGRYLYEQYF.

The chain uses TRBV28 and TRBJ2-7; 8 nucleotides match TRBD2. Looked up from germline, CDR1 is MDHEN and CDR2 is SYDVKM. V shed 5 bases, J shed 3 bases, and the junction held 9 bases outside the gene matches. The length of the CDR3 is 15 residues. The CDR3 DNA reads TGTGCCAGCAGTCCACCGGGGGGGGCAGGCTACGAGCAGTACTTC. It encodes CASSPPGGAGYEQYF.

The genes are TRBV5-1 and TRBJ2-3; D is unclear. Trimming stripped 5 bases from V and 4 bases from J, with 14 bases between. CDR3 length equals 14 residues. The germline V gene encodes CDR1 SGHRS and CDR2 YFSETQ. CDR3 sequence: CASREQIVSDTQYF. CDR3 nucleotide sequence: TGCGCCAGCAGGGAACAAATAGTTTCAGATACGCAGTATTTT.

This chain connects TRBV28 to TRBJ2-7; possibly TRBD2 for D (6 bases). Per germline, CDR1 MDHEN and CDR2 SYDVKM. The CDR3 sequence is 15 residues long. Trimming cost V 4 bases and J 1 base, with 14 bases left between them. CDR3 loop: CASSSTGRGSYEQYF. The CDR3 nucleotides are TGTGCCAGCAGTTCGACCGGGAGAGGGTCCTACGAGCAGTACTTC.

The genes are TRBV5-1 and TRBJ2-3; D remains unclear. Trimming cost V 0 bases and J 4 bases, with 0 bases left between them. The CDR3 has 11 residues. Germline V gives CDR1 SGHRS, CDR2 YFSETQ. The CDR3 DNA reads as TGCGCCAGCAGCTTGGCAGATACGCAGTATTTT. Encoded protein: CASSLADTQYF.